The rows below give T cell receptor beta chains drawn from one sample of a study of blood T cell repertoires in COVID-19. The method was immunoSEQ multiplex PCR; TCRdb's version includes in-frame clones alone and lacks a portion of them. The sample lists about 240,000 clones; approximately 83% were seen once. Sequenced: PBMCs or T cells enriched from blood (not recorded which). The receptors derive from a woman aged 40 to 55 who had been exposed to COVID-19. CDR3s include the opening cysteine and the closing phenylalanine or tryptophan. D genes are given only for firm matches. Size tells how often a clone was seen (once, few, many) or the class of an expanded clone, and some rows leave it out.

TRBJ1-4	few	TRBV19	16	.	CASSIPTGATNEKLFF	TGTGCCAGTAGTATCCCGACAGGAGCAACTAATGAAAAACTGTTTTTT
TRBJ2-1	.	TRBV7-3	15	TRBD2	CASSLTSGGANEQFF	TGTGCCAGCAGCTTAACTAGCGGGGGGGCAAATGAGCAGTTCTTC
TRBJ2-5	.	TRBV24-1	13	.	CATSDGSVETQYF	TGTGCCACCAGTGATGGTTCGGTAGAGACCCAGTACTTC
TRBJ1-2	.	TRBV15	15	TRBD1	CATSGGDRRNYGYTF	TGTGCCACCAGCGGAGGGGACAGGAGAAACTATGGCTACACCTTC
TRBJ1-4	.	TRBV5-1	16	.	CASSLIGGGVNEKLFF	TGCGCCAGCAGCTTGATAGGGGGTGGTGTTAATGAAAAACTGTTTTTT
TRBJ2-1	.	TRBV2	19	TRBD1	CASSTPWTGGRSSYNEQFF	TGTGCCAGCAGTACCCCGTGGACAGGGGGCCGTAGCTCCTACAATGAGCAGTTCTTC
TRBJ2-5	.	TRBV6-6	15	TRBD1	CASSNPSGQAETQYF	TGTGCCAGCAGCAACCCATCCGGACAGGCGGAGACCCAGTACTTC
TRBJ2-5	.	TRBV7-9	12	TRBD1	CASMDRGETQYF	TGTGCCAGCATGGACAGGGGAGAGACCCAGTACTTC
TRBJ1-4	.	TRBV18	13	.	CASSPGGGEKLFF	TGTGCCAGCTCACCGGGTGGAGGGGAAAAACTGTTTTTT
TRBJ2-1	few	TRBV2	11	.	CASRRSNEQFF	TGTGCCAGCAGAAGGAGTAATGAGCAGTTCTTC
TRBJ1-1	.	TRBV7-8	12	.	CASSARQDEAFF	TGTGCCAGCAGCGCAAGACAGGATGAAGCTTTCTTT
TRBJ1-4	.	TRBV14	13	.	CASSFATNEKLFF	TGTGCCAGCAGCTTCGCAACTAATGAAAAACTGTTTTTT
TRBJ2-7	.	TRBV27	14	.	CASSARAGSYEQYF	TGTGCCAGCAGTGCCCGCGCGGGGTCCTACGAGCAGTACTTC
TRBJ1-1	.	TRBV5-1	14	TRBD1	CASSRETGATEAFF	TGCGCCAGCAGCCGAGAAACAGGGGCTACTGAAGCTTTCTTT
TRBJ2-3	.	TRBV29-1	13	TRBD2	CSVLAGSTDTQYF	TGCAGCGTTCTAGCGGGGTCCACAGATACGCAGTATTTT
TRBJ1-2	few	TRBV2	14	TRBD1	CASSEQGASYGYTF	TGTGCCAGCAGTGAGCAGGGGGCTTCCTATGGCTACACCTTC
TRBJ1-2	.	TRBV19	15	.	CASSISNRAPYGYTF	TGTGCCAGTAGTATTTCGAACAGGGCCCCCTATGGCTACACCTTC
TRBJ1-1	.	TRBV5-5	17	.	CASSFSYYQGSRAEAFF	TGTGCCAGCAGCTTCAGTTACTACCAGGGGTCTCGCGCTGAAGCTTTCTTT
TRBJ2-3	.	TRBV5-8	14	.	CASSLQGQADTQYF	TGTGCCAGCAGCTTGCAGGGGCAGGCAGATACGCAGTATTTT
TRBJ2-5	.	TRBV3-1/TRBV3-2	14	.	CASSPTPGQETQYF	TGTGCCAGCAGCCCAACGCCGGGTCAAGAGACCCAGTACTTC
TRBJ1-3	.	TRBV9	15	.	CASSELGGTGNTIYF	TGTGCCAGCAGCGAGTTAGGGGGTACCGGAAACACCATATATTTT
TRBJ2-1	.	TRBV11-2	17	TRBD2	CASSLGGGRGVPNEQFF	TGTGCCAGCAGCTTAGGAGGTGGGCGGGGGGTACCCAATGAGCAGTTCTTC
TRBJ1-2	.	TRBV6-4	16	TRBD1	CASIRTGAITSYGYTF	TGTGCCAGCATTAGGACAGGGGCGATCACTTCCTATGGCTACACCTTC
TRBJ2-1	.	TRBV5-1	15	.	CASSPGGDSYNEQFF	TGCGCCAGCAGCCCCGGGGGAGACTCCTACAATGAGCAGTTCTTC
TRBJ1-3	.	TRBV29-1	14	TRBD1	CSVELAGGGNTIYF	TGCAGCGTTGAATTAGCAGGGGGAGGAAACACCATATATTTT
TRBJ2-5	.	TRBV21-1	16	.	CASSKEGGGNPWTQYF	TGTGCCAGCAGCAAAGAAGGCGGGGGGAATCCTTGGACCCAGTACTTC
TRBJ1-5	once	TRBV19	14	.	CAIRGEGVNQPQHF	TGTGCCATTAGGGGGGAGGGAGTGAATCAGCCCCAGCATTTT
TRBJ2-7	.	TRBV6-5	14	.	CASSYDRSTYEQYF	TGTGCCAGCAGTTACGACAGGTCGACCTACGAGCAGTACTTC
TRBJ1-4	.	TRBV19	12	.	CASSGAREKLFF	TGTGCCAGTAGCGGAGCCCGGGAAAAACTGTTTTTT
TRBJ1-2	.	TRBV19	15	.	CASSTSNSGGHGYTF	TGTGCCAGTAGTACCTCCAACAGCGGGGGGCATGGCTACACCTTC
TRBJ2-3	.	TRBV28	15	TRBD2	CASSGGGGATDTQYF	TGTGCCAGCTCCGGGGGCGGGGGGGCCACAGATACGCAGTATTTT
TRBJ2-7	.	TRBV6-5	15	TRBD2	CASSYYGAGVSEQYF	TGTGCCAGCAGTTACTACGGCGCGGGGGTTAGCGAGCAGTACTTC
TRBJ1-1	.	TRBV5-4	15	TRBD1	CASSYRTGFDTEAFF	TGTGCCAGCAGCTACAGGACAGGGTTCGACACTGAAGCTTTCTTT
TRBJ1-2	.	TRBV4-1	15	.	CASSQGEQGEYGYTF	TGCGCCAGCAGCCAAGGTGAGCAGGGCGAATATGGCTACACCTTC
TRBJ1-2	.	TRBV11-2	12	.	CASSLLRFGYTF	TGTGCCAGCAGCCTCCTTCGTTTTGGCTACACCTTC
TRBJ2-1	.	TRBV12-5	16	TRBD1	CASGLIVGRGFNEQFF	TGTGCTAGTGGTTTGATCGTAGGCAGGGGGTTCAATGAGCAGTTCTTC
TRBJ2-1	few	TRBV7-6	14	.	CASSLNQGKDEQFF	TGTGCCAGCAGCTTAAACCAGGGAAAGGATGAGCAGTTCTTC
TRBJ1-2	.	TRBV7-9	14	.	CASSSSPQNYGYTF	TGTGCCAGCAGCTCCAGTCCCCAAAACTATGGCTACACCTTC
TRBJ1-6	.	TRBV19	15	.	CASSIQGQSDSPLHF	TGTGCCAGTAGTATACAGGGTCAGTCGGATTCACCCCTCCACTTT
TRBJ2-1	.	TRBV5-1	16	.	CASSLDGGFSYNEQFF	TGCGCCAGCAGCTTGGATGGGGGGTTCTCCTACAATGAGCAGTTCTTC
TRBJ1-5	.	TRBV7-8	16	.	CASSLEQNPGTRTQHF	TGTGCCAGCAGCTTAGAGCAGAATCCGGGAACGAGGACCCAGCATTTT
TRBJ2-7	.	TRBV4-2	14	.	CASSQGWPSYEQYF	TGTGCCAGCAGCCAAGGTTGGCCATCCTACGAGCAGTACTTC